This T cell receptor (beta chain) was sequenced for a study of PD-L1 blockade in urothelial cancer. On the study more broadly: Male patients with bladder-origin urothelial cancer numbered about 85% of the 29.

Measured with immunoSEQ multiplex PCR; TCRdb has only the in-frame clones, and not every one. The table shows about 35,000 clones, with about a third occurring only once. V shed 3 bases and J 6 bases; nucleotides not matched to a gene: 7. The germline V gene has CDR1 GTSNPN and CDR2 SVGIG (reference sequence). The CDR3 extends over 14 amino acids. Sequencing was performed on tumor tissue, taken before atezolizumab (anti-PD-L1) treatment. The chain couples TRBV30 to TRBJ1-1; TRBD1 aligns across 10 bases. This clonotype originated in a man aged 55-75 years with urothelial cancer. The CDR3: CAWRLTGGRAEAFF. CDR3 bases: TGTGCCTGGAGATTGACAGGGGGCAGAGCTGAAGCTTTCTTT.